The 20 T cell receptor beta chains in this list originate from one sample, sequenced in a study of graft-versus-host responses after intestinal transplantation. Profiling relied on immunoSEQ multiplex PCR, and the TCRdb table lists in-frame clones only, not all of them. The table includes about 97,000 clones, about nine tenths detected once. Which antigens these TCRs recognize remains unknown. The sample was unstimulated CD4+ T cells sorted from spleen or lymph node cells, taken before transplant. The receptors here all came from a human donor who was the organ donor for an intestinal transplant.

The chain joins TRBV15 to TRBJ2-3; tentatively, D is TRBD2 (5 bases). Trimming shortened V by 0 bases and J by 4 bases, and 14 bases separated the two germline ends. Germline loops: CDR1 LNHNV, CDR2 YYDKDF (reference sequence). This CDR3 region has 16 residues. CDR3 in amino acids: CATSRDRLADADTQYF. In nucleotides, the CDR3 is TGTGCCACCAGCAGAGATCGGCTAGCTGATGCAGATACGCAGTATTTT.

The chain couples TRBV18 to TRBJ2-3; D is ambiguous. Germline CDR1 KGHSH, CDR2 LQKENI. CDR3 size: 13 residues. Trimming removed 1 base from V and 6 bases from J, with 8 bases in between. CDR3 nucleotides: TGTGCCAGCTCACCACTACCGCGGGATACGCAGTATTTT. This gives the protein CASSPLPRDTQYF.

CDR3 sequence reads: CASSFTGRDEQYF. Written as DNA, the CDR3 is TGTGCCAGCAGCTTCACAGGGAGGGACGAGCAGTACTTC. The V and J genes are TRBV7-9 and TRBJ2-7; a weak D match, TRBD2 (7 bases). The ends were cut back, 3 bases at V and 5 bases at J, with 11 bases in the middle. This CDR3 has 13 residues. The germline CDR1 and CDR2 sequences are SEHNR and FQNEAQ (reference sequence).

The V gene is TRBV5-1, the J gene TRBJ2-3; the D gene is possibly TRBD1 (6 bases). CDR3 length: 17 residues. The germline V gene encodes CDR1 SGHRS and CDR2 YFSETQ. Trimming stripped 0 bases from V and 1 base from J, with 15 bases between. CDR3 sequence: CASSLALRGVGTDTQYF. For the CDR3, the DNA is TGCGCCAGCAGCTTGGCCCTCAGGGGCGTGGGCACAGATACGCAGTATTTT.

The CDR3 bases are TGTGCCAGCAGCTTAGGGGGGGGCCTCTCCTACGAGCAGTACTTC. This codes for CASSLGGGLSYEQYF. This chain uses TRBV7-2 with TRBJ2-7; D is perhaps TRBD2 (7 bases). The V end was cut by 1 base, the J end by 0 bases, with 10 bases between. The CDR3 is 15 amino acids. In germline, CDR1 is SGHTA, CDR2 FQGNSA.

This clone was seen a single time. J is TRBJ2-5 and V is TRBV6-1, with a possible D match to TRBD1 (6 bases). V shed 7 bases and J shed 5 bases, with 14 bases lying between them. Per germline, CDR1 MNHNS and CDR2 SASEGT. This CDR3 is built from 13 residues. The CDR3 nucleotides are TGTGCCAGCACCTGGACAGTGGTCGAGACCCAGTACTTC. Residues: CASTWTVVETQYF.

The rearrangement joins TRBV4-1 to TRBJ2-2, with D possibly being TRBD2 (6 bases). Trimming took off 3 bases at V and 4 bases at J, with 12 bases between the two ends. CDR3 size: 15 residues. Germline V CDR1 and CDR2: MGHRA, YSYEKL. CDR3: CASSQAGSGTGELFF. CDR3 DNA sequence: TGCGCCAGCAGCCAGGCGGGATCGGGCACCGGGGAGCTGTTTTTT.

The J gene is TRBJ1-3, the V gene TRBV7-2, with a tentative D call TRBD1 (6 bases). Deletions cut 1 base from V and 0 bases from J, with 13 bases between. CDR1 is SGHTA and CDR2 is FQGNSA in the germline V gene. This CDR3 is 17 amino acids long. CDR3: CASSLVVGGPSGNTIYF. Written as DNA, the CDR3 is TGTGCCAGCAGCTTAGTAGTGGGGGGGCCCTCTGGAAACACCATATATTTT.

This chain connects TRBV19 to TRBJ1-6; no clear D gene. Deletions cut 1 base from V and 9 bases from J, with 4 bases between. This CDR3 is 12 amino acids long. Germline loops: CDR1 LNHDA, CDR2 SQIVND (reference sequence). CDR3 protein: CASSIVGSPLHF. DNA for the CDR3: TGTGCCAGTAGTATAGTCGGTTCACCCCTCCACTTT.

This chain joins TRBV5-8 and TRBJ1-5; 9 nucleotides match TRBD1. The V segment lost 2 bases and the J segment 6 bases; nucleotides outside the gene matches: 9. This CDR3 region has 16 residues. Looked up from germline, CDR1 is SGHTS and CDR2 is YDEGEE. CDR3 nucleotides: TGTGCCAGCAGCTTACGGGGGACAGGGTTGACTCAGCCCCAGCATTTT. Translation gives CASSLRGTGLTQPQHF.

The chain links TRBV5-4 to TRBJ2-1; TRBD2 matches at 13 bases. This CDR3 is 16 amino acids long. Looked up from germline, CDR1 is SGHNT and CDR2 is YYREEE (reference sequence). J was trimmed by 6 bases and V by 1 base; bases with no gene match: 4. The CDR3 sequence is CASSLPLAGGFNEQFF. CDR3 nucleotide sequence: TGTGCCAGCAGCTTGCCACTAGCGGGGGGGTTCAATGAGCAGTTCTTC.

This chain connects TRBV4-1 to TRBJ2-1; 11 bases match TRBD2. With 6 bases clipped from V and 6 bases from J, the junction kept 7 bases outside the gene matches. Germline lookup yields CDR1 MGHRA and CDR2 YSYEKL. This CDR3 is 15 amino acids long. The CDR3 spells CASSAIAGGPNEQFF. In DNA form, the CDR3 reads TGCGCCAGCAGTGCTATAGCGGGGGGGCCCAATGAGCAGTTCTTC.

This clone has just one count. CDR3 nucleotides: TGCGCCAGCAGCTCCGGACTAGCGGGGGGGCTGGGCAAAAACATTCAGTACTTC. Protein product: CASSSGLAGGLGKNIQYF. The gene calls are TRBV5-1 and TRBJ2-4, with 15 positions matching TRBD2. V gave up 3 bases and J gave up 3 bases; unmatched junction bases: 7. CDR1 and CDR2 from the germline V gene are SGHRS and YFSETQ. The length of the CDR3 is 18 residues.

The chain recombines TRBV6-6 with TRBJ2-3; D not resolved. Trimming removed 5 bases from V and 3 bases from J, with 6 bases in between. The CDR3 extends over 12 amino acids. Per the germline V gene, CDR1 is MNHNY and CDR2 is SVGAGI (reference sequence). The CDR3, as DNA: TGTGCCAGCAGTCCACGGACAGATACGCAGTATTTT. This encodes CASSPRTDTQYF.

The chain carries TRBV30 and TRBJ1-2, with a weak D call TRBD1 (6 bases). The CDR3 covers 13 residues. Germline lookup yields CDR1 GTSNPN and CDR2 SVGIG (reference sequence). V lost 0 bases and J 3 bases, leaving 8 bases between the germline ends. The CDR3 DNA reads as TGTGCCTGGAGTGTAGGGGGTTACTATGGCTACACCTTC. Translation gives CAWSVGGYYGYTF. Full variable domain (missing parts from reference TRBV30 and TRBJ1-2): SQTIHQWPATLVQPVGSPLSLECTVEGTSNPNLYWYRQAAGRGLQLLFYSVGIGQISSEVPQNLSASRPQDRQFILSSKKLLLSDSGFYLCAWSVGGYYGYTFGSGTRLTVV.

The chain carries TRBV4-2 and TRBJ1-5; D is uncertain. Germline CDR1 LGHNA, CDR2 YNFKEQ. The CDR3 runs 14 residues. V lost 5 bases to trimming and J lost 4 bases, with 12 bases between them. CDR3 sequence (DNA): TGTGCCAGCAGCTTATGGGGAGGGAATCAGCCCCAGCATTTT. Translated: CASSLWGGNQPQHF.

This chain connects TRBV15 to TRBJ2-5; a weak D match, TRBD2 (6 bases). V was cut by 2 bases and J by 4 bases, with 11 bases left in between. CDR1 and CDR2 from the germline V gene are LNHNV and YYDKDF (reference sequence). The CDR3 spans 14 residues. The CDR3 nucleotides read TGTGCCACCAGCAGATACCGGGGAGGAGAGACCCAGTACTTC. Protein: CATSRYRGGETQYF.

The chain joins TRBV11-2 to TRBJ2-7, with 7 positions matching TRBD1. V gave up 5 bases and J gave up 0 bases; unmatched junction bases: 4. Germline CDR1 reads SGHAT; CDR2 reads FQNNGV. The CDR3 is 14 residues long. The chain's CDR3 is CASSLGTVSYEQYF. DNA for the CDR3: TGTGCCAGCAGCCTAGGGACAGTCTCCTACGAGCAGTACTTC. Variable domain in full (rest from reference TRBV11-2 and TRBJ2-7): EAGVAQSPRYKIIEKRQSVAFWCNPISGHATLYWYQQILGQGPKLLIQFQNNGVVDDSQLPKDRFSAERLKGVDSTLKIQPAKLEDSAVYLCASSLGTVSYEQYFGPGTRLTVT.

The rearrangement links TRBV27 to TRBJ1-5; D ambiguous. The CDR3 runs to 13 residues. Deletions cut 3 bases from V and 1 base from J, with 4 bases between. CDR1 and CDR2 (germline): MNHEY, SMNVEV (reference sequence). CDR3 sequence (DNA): TGTGCCAGCAGTTTTCTGAGCAATCAGCCCCAGCATTTT. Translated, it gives CASSFLSNQPQHF.

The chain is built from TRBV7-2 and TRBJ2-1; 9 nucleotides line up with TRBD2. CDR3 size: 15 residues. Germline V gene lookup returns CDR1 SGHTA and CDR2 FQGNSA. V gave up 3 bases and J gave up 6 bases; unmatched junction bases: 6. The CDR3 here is CASSLAGGPINEQFF. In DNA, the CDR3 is TGTGCCAGCAGCTTGGCGGGGGGGCCGATCAATGAGCAGTTCTTC.